The 26 T cell receptor beta chains below all came from one sample that was sequenced in a study of human T cells and chemical hapten exposure (dated by TCRdb to the early 2020s). The library was prepared using RACE. Sequencing relied on a NextSeq 500. TCRdb applied fastp at Q25 and MiXCR to the public reads, then kept only in-frame beta chains. Rows matching on CDR3 protein sequence are summarized as one entry with the most common DNA and genes. The sample includes some 250,000 distinct CDR3 sequences, with roughly 8% observed a single time. The top ten clonotypes cover more than 0.95% of the sample. What this sample's time point label stands for: pre-sensitization, week 0. Per the publication, the treatment or condition label means: therapeutic diphenylcyclopropenone sensitization with weekly scalp DPC. Sequenced material: whole blood, taken in connection with sensitization to the hapten diphenylcyclopropenone (DPC). The receptors shown here come from a man between 18 and 29 years old with alopecia areata. Some clones in this sample may be carry-over from other donors' samples.

The chain links TRBV11-2 to TRBJ2-2; 8 bases map to TRBD2. CDR3 length: 16 amino acids. V was clipped by 0 bases and J by 6 bases; unmatched bases: 6. Germline V gene lookup returns CDR1 SGHAT and CDR2 FQNNGV. CDR3 sequence reads: CASSLEPSGWAGELFF. CDR3 nucleotides: TGTGCCAGCAGCTTAGAGCCTAGCGGGTGGGCCGGGGAGCTGTTTTTT.

In this sample, this clonotype turned up a few times. The chain has TRBV19 and TRBJ2-4; D is possibly TRBD1 (5 bases). Trimming took off 4 bases at V and 3 bases at J, with 16 bases between the two ends. CDR3 length: 16 residues. CDR1 is LNHDA and CDR2 is SQIVND in the germline V gene (reference sequence). In DNA, the CDR3 is TGTGCCAGTAGTAGGGTCCCAGGGTGGGACAAAAACATTCAGTACTTC. This encodes CASSRVPGWDKNIQYF. Complete variable domain (other parts from reference TRBV19 and TRBJ2-4): DGGITQSPKYLFRKEGQNVTLSCEQNLNHDAMYWYRQDPGQGLRLIYYSQIVNDFQKGDIAEGYSVSREKKESFPLTVTSAQKNPTAFYLCASSRVPGWDKNIQYFGAGTRLSVL.

CDR3 sequence reads: CASSFDRGSSYEQYF. The CDR3, as DNA: TGTGCCAGCAGCTTCGACAGGGGCAGCTCCTACGAGCAGTACTTC. This chain joins TRBV11-2 and TRBJ2-7; 8 nucleotides line up with TRBD1. The CDR3 contains 15 residues. Germline assignment: CDR1 SGHAT and CDR2 FQNNGV. Trimming removed 3 bases from V and 0 bases from J; junction bases left unmatched: 4.

The chain uses TRBV7-3 and TRBJ2-5, with D tentatively TRBD1 (7 bases). V lost 5 bases to trimming and J lost 0 bases, with 13 bases between them. CDR3 length: 15 amino acids. CDR1 and CDR2 from the germline V gene are SGHTA and FQGTGA. CDR3 in DNA: TGTGCCAGCAGCCTCGGAGGGGGCCACCAAGAGACCCAGTACTTC. Protein sequence: CASSLGGGHQETQYF.

This clonotype occurred many times. The chain employs TRBV7-3 and TRBJ2-7; a possible D gene is TRBD2 (6 bases). The germline CDR1 and CDR2 sequences are SGHTA and FQGTGA. Trimming stripped 2 bases from V and 2 bases from J, with 10 bases between. This CDR3 region has 14 residues. The chain's CDR3 is CASSLAGGAYEQYF. CDR3 coding DNA: TGTGCCAGCAGCTTAGCCGGGGGAGCCTACGAGCAGTACTTC.

At least ten counts were recorded for this clonotype. This rearrangement joins TRBV29-1 to TRBJ1-1; no firm D call. Germline CDR1 is SQVTM and CDR2 is ANQGSEA. V was trimmed by 3 bases and J by 2 bases, leaving 10 bases between them. CDR3 length equals 13 residues. The CDR3 region has the DNA TGCAGCGTTGATCGCCACTCCAACACTGAAGCTTTCTTT. Translating gives CSVDRHSNTEAFF.

The rearrangement joins TRBV7-7 to TRBJ1-3; TRBD1 is a possible D gene (5 bases). The CDR3 totals 16 residues. Per germline, CDR1 SSHAT and CDR2 FNYEAQ (reference sequence). V was cut by 5 bases and J by 0 bases, with 14 bases left in between. This CDR3 reads CASSPLPTVSGNTIYF. As DNA, the CDR3 is TGTGCCAGCAGCCCCCTTCCGACAGTCTCTGGAAACACCATATATTTT.

This clonotype has just a few counts. The chain couples TRBV7-2 to TRBJ1-1; D not certain. Germline CDR1 SGHTA, CDR2 FQGNSA. CDR3 length: 14 amino acids. Trimming removed 6 bases from V and 2 bases from J, with 13 bases in between. The CDR3: CASSPRAANTEAFF. CDR3 bases: TGTGCCAGCAGTCCCCGGGCCGCAAACACTGAAGCTTTCTTT. The complete variable domain, with remaining parts taken from reference TRBV7-2 and TRBJ1-1, reads GAGVSQSPSNKVTEKGKDVELRCDPISGHTALYWYRQSLGQGLEFLIYFQGNSAPDKSGLPSDRFSAERTGGSVSTLTIQRTQQEDSAVYLCASSPRAANTEAFFGQGTRLTVV.

This clonotype was observed a handful of times. The V call is TRBV7-9, the J call TRBJ1-2, with D perhaps matching TRBD1 (6 bases). The CDR3 totals 14 residues. Per germline, CDR1 SEHNR and CDR2 FQNEAQ (reference sequence). Trimming took off 3 bases at V and 2 bases at J, with 10 bases between the two ends. The DNA of the CDR3 is TGTGCCAGCAGCTTGATGGACAGCAACTATGGCTACACCTTC. This encodes CASSLMDSNYGYTF.

This clonotype turned up a few times. V is TRBV4-1 and J is TRBJ1-3; D possibly corresponds to TRBD1 (5 bases). Germline V gives CDR1 MGHRA, CDR2 YSYEKL. V shed 0 bases and J shed 2 bases, with 8 bases lying between them. The CDR3 is 15 amino acids. CDR3 DNA sequence: TGCGCCAGCAGCCAAGACGGGGGAACTGGAAACACCATATATTTT. Translated: CASSQDGGTGNTIYF.

There are a few counts of this clonotype. The chain uses TRBV4-3 and TRBJ2-4; no firm D call. CDR3 length: 16 amino acids. V lost 1 base, J lost 1 base, and 11 bases lay in between. Germline CDR1 is LGHNA and CDR2 is YSLEER. The CDR3 nucleotides are TGCGCCAGCAGCCAAGTCGGTATAGGGGCCAAAAACATTCAGTACTTC. This translates into CASSQVGIGAKNIQYF.

This clonotype showed up just a few times. J is TRBJ2-3 and V is TRBV6-2 or TRBV6-3, with 8 nucleotides matching TRBD2. Germline assignment: CDR1 MNHEY and CDR2 SVGEGT. V trimming: 2 bases; J trimming: 5 bases; junction bases outside the gene matches: 6. The CDR3 spans 15 residues. In nucleotides, the CDR3 is TGTGCCAGCAGTTACGTGGCGGGAGGTAGAGATACGCAGTATTTT. Protein product: CASSYVAGGRDTQYF.

The chain combines TRBV27 with TRBJ1-1; D possibly corresponds to TRBD1 (6 bases). This CDR3 has 15 amino acids. Germline assignment: CDR1 MNHEY and CDR2 SMNVEV (reference sequence). V gave up 2 bases and J gave up 2 bases, with 12 bases separating them. The CDR3 DNA follows: TGTGCCAGCAGTTTAGCCTGGGGGGCCAACACTGAAGCTTTCTTT. Translating gives CASSLAWGANTEAFF.

In its sample, this clonotype was seen a few times. V is TRBV12-3 or TRBV12-4 and J is TRBJ2-5; D not resolved. Trimming removed 2 bases at V and 1 base at J, with 5 bases between. The CDR3 sequence is 13 residues long. This CDR3 reads CASSLFAQETQYF. In nucleotides, the CDR3 is TGTGCCAGCAGTTTATTCGCCCAAGAGACCCAGTACTTC.

This chain uses TRBV4-3 with TRBJ2-7; 9 bases are a match to TRBD2. Germline values: CDR1 LGHNA, CDR2 YSLEER. The CDR3 contains 15 residues. V was clipped by 2 bases and J by 2 bases; unmatched bases: 4. The CDR3 is CASSQPAGGTYEQYV. The CDR3 coding sequence is TGCGCCAGCAGCCAACCCGCGGGGGGGACCTACGAGCAGTACGTC.

The V call is TRBV12-3 or TRBV12-4, the J call TRBJ1-1; 7 bases line up with TRBD1. The CDR3 extends over 12 amino acids. V was clipped by 7 bases and J by 6 bases; unmatched bases: 5. CDR3: CASKQGTAEAFF. The DNA of the CDR3 is TGTGCCAGCAAACAGGGGACGGCTGAAGCTTTCTTT.

This chain uses TRBV28 with TRBJ2-3; D possibly corresponds to TRBD1 (5 bases). Between the trimmed V and J ends, which lost 7 bases and 3 bases, there was a span of 11 bases. There are 13 residues in the CDR3. Germline lookup yields CDR1 MDHEN and CDR2 SYDVKM. For the CDR3, the DNA is TGTGCCAGCACAGGGCCCTTTACAGATACGCAGTATTTT. Translation gives CASTGPFTDTQYF.

This clonotype was found a few times. The genes are TRBV10-1 and TRBJ2-7; D is unresolved. This CDR3 contains 10 residues. Germline CDR1 reads WNHNN; CDR2 reads SYGVQD (reference sequence). The V end lost 8 bases, the J end lost 4 bases, and 6 bases lay between the germline ends. For the CDR3, the DNA is TGCGCCAGCGCCGAATACGAGCAGTACGTC. Translated: CASAEYEQYV.

This clonotype was recorded a few times. The genes are TRBV20-1 and TRBJ1-2, with D possibly being TRBD1 (6 bases). The germline V gene encodes CDR1 DFQATT and CDR2 SNEGSKA (reference sequence). Trimming took 8 bases from V and 4 from J, leaving 11 bases between them. The CDR3 consists of 11 residues. DNA of the CDR3: TGCAGTTCTGGACAGACCTATGGCTACACCTTC. Translation: CSSGQTYGYTF.

The gene calls are TRBV4-3 and TRBJ2-2; TRBD1 or TRBD2 may be the D gene (5 bases each). V lost 0 bases and J lost 5, with 19 bases in between. This CDR3 is 18 amino acids long. Per the germline V gene, CDR1 is LGHNA and CDR2 is YSLEER. The CDR3 here is CASSQDRLAGQRTGELFF. In nucleotides, the CDR3 is TGCGCCAGCAGCCAAGATCGGCTAGCAGGGCAAAGGACCGGGGAGCTGTTTTTT.

Many counts were recorded for this clonotype. J is TRBJ1-4 and V is TRBV19, with D possibly TRBD1 on 5 matching bases. Trimming removed 9 bases at V and 4 bases at J, with 9 bases between. CDR1 LNHDA and CDR2 SQIVND come from the germline V gene (reference sequence). The CDR3 contains 12 residues. This CDR3 reads CASGDVNEKLFF. The CDR3 nucleotides read TGTGCCAGCGGGGACGTTAATGAAAAACTGTTTTTT. The whole variable domain, remainder taken from reference TRBV19 and TRBJ1-4, is DGGITQSPKYLFRKEGQNVTLSCEQNLNHDAMYWYRQDPGQGLRLIYYSQIVNDFQKGDIAEGYSVSREKKESFPLTVTSAQKNPTAFYLCASGDVNEKLFFGSGTQLSVL.

The chain links TRBV29-1 to TRBJ1-2; unclear D gene. From germline, CDR1 is SQVTM and CDR2 ANQGSEA. The germline V and J ends were trimmed by 3 bases and 8 bases, with 13 bases remaining between them. The CDR3 is made up of 12 amino acids. CDR3 in amino acids: CSVDSGTGGYTF. CDR3 sequence (DNA): TGCAGCGTTGACTCCGGTACGGGGGGCTACACCTTC.

In its sample, this clonotype was seen a few times. J is TRBJ2-1 and V is TRBV6-1; D assignment may be TRBD1 or TRBD2 (5 bases each). V was cut by 5 bases and J by 6 bases, with 8 bases left in between. Per the germline V gene, CDR1 is MNHNS and CDR2 is SASEGT. CDR3 length: 12 residues. The chain's CDR3 is CASSQRGNEQFF. The CDR3 nucleotides are TGTGCCAGCAGTCAGAGGGGCAATGAGCAGTTCTTC.

The sample holds many counts of this clonotype. The V call is TRBV7-9, the J call TRBJ1-6; D unclear. This CDR3 is built from 15 residues. Trimming took 4 bases from V and 10 from J, leaving 17 bases between them. The V gene's germline CDR1 is SEHNR and CDR2 FQNEAQ (reference sequence). The CDR3: CASSSNSNRVSPLHF. The DNA for the CDR3 is TGTGCCAGCAGCTCCAATTCCAACAGAGTCTCACCCCTCCACTTT.

This clonotype showed up just a few times. CDR3 in amino acids: CASSYLGRGQDTQYF. As DNA, the CDR3 is TGTGCCAGCAGTTACCTCGGGAGGGGGCAAGATACGCAGTATTTT. The chain couples TRBV6-5 to TRBJ2-3, with D possibly being TRBD2 (8 bases). The CDR3 contains 15 residues. Germline loops: CDR1 MNHEY, CDR2 SVGAGI. V gave up 2 bases and J gave up 5 bases, with 14 bases separating them.

This clonotype turned up a few times. V and J are TRBV1 and TRBJ1-6; the D call in the table, TRBD1, was not verified against the DNA. TRBV1 is a pseudogene locus. CDR3 size: 19 residues. This CDR3 is CTSNLGRGGSSSYNSPLHF. The DNA of the CDR3 is TGCACCAGCAATCTTGGACGAGGGGGCTCGAGCTCCTATAATTCACCCCTCCACTTT.